The 14 T cell receptor beta chains presented below share a single source sample, sequenced in a study of T cells in localized non-small cell lung cancer. Here immunoSEQ multiplex PCR was the method, and the copy in TCRdb shows in-frame clones only, minus some. The table includes tens of thousands of clones, about 85% detected once. Specimen: peripheral blood, collected before any cancer treatment. These receptors originate from a woman aged 18 to 55 with stage III lung adenocarcinoma.

This clone came up once. The V gene is TRBV9, the J gene TRBJ1-1; D is unresolved. Germline V lookup: CDR1 SGDLS, CDR2 YYNGEE. The length of the CDR3 is 14 residues. V was trimmed by 3 bases and J by 5 bases, leaving 14 bases between them. CDR3 nucleotides: TGTGCCAGCAGCGAGGGCATGGTGTCTACTGAAGCTTTCTTT. It encodes CASSEGMVSTEAFF.

The genes are TRBV2 and TRBJ1-4; D call uncertain. This CDR3 region has 14 residues. CDR1 is SNHLY and CDR2 is FYNNEI in the germline V gene. Trimming cost V 6 bases and J 0 bases, with 8 bases left between them. The CDR3 nucleotides are TGTGCCAGCAGGGCCAGGTCAACTAATGAAAAACTGTTTTTT. This codes for CASRARSTNEKLFF.

The chain couples TRBV6-1 to TRBJ1-1; unclear D gene. V dropped 6 bases and J dropped 8 bases, with 19 bases sitting between them. The CDR3 sequence is 14 residues long. The germline V gene has CDR1 MNHNS and CDR2 SASEGT. The CDR3 spells CASRGRGGLWEAFF. The CDR3 nucleotides read TGTGCCAGCAGGGGCAGAGGCGGCCTTTGGGAAGCTTTCTTT.

This clone was recorded once. The chain joins TRBV4-1 to TRBJ2-4, with TRBD1 matching 9 bases. Germline CDR1 is MGHRA and CDR2 is YSYEKL. The trim removed 0 bases at V and 7 bases at J, leaving 4 bases unmatched. CDR3 length equals 15 residues. DNA for the CDR3: TGCGCCAGCAGCCAAGAGGGGACAGGGAGTAACATTCAGTACTTC. Translation gives CASSQEGTGSNIQYF.

The CDR3 sequence is CASSVEGGGLAGTDTQYF. The CDR3 DNA reads TGTGCCAGCAGCGTAGAAGGGGGAGGACTAGCGGGCACAGATACGCAGTATTTT. This chain connects TRBV9 to TRBJ2-3; 10 nucleotides match TRBD2. With V trimmed by 0 bases and J by 1 base, 8 bases remained unmatched. Germline V CDR1 and CDR2: SGDLS, YYNGEE. This CDR3 has 18 amino acids.

This clone was found once. The rearrangement uses TRBV7-9 and TRBJ1-1; D may be TRBD1 (5 bases). The CDR3 contains 14 residues. In germline, CDR1 is SEHNR, CDR2 FQNEAQ (reference sequence). V gave up 5 bases and J gave up 5 bases, with 15 bases separating them. The CDR3 here is CASSPLGAATEAFF. CDR3 coding DNA: TGTGCCAGCAGCCCCCTTGGGGCTGCTACTGAAGCTTTCTTT. Variable domain in full (rest from reference TRBV7-9 and TRBJ1-1): DTGVSQNPRHKITKRGQNVTFRCDPISEHNRLYWYRQTLGQGPEFLTYFQNEAQLEKSRLLSDRFSAERPKGSFSTLEIQRTEQGDSAMYLCASSPLGAATEAFFGQGTRLTVV.

This rearrangement joins TRBV5-6 to TRBJ2-7, with a weak D call TRBD1 (6 bases). Trimming took 0 bases from V and 2 from J, leaving 12 bases between them. Per the germline V gene, CDR1 is SGHDT and CDR2 is YYEEEE. The CDR3 has 15 residues. CDR3 in DNA: TGTGCCAGCAGCTTGGCCGGGACACCTACCTACGAGCAGTACTTC. It codes for CASSLAGTPTYEQYF.

The chain joins TRBV5-1 to TRBJ2-7; a weak D match, TRBD1 (5 bases). Germline CDR1 SGHRS, CDR2 YFSETQ. CDR3 size: 15 residues. V was trimmed by 1 base and J by 6 bases, leaving 17 bases between them. CDR3 bases: TGCGCCAGCAGCTTGAGTTGGGGAATTGGGGCCGAGCAGTACTTC. It encodes CASSLSWGIGAEQYF.

The chain combines TRBV2 with TRBJ2-7; tentatively, D is TRBD1 (6 bases). V dropped 8 bases and J dropped 0 bases, with 14 bases sitting between them. Per germline, CDR1 SNHLY and CDR2 FYNNEI. The CDR3 contains 14 residues. CDR3 coding DNA: TGTGCCAGCTCCCAGCAGGGGAGCTCCTACGAGCAGTACTTC. It yields the protein CASSQQGSSYEQYF.

This clone came up once. The CDR3, as DNA: TGCAGTGGGCAGACCGGAAACACCATATATTTT. It yields the protein CSGQTGNTIYF. J is TRBJ1-3 and V is TRBV20-1; D remains unclear. With 7 bases removed from V and 4 bases from J, the gap between germline ends came to 8 bases. This CDR3 is built from 11 residues. Germline V CDR1 and CDR2: DFQATT, SNEGSKA (reference sequence).

This chain links TRBV4-1 with TRBJ1-1; D unclear. Germline values: CDR1 MGHRA, CDR2 YSYEKL. The CDR3 spans 14 residues. The germline V and J ends were trimmed by 4 bases and 3 bases, with 12 bases remaining between them. CDR3: CASSPRAQDTEAFF. The CDR3 DNA reads as TGCGCCAGCAGCCCCCGGGCCCAAGACACTGAAGCTTTCTTT.

This clone was seen a single time. This chain joins TRBV7-9 and TRBJ2-1; the D is unclear. V was trimmed by 1 base and J by 12 bases, leaving 10 bases between them. The germline gives CDR1 SEHNR, CDR2 FQNEAQ (reference sequence). The CDR3 contains 12 residues. The CDR3 protein is CASSLDLGGQFF. Here the CDR3 DNA reads TGTGCCAGCAGCTTAGACCTAGGTGGGCAGTTCTTC.

This clone was observed a handful of times. V usage is TRBV6-1 and J usage is TRBJ1-3; D call uncertain. Germline loops: CDR1 MNHNS, CDR2 SASEGT. V was shortened by 8 bases and J by 7 bases, with 12 bases between the two germline ends. The CDR3 has 12 amino acids. CDR3 sequence: CASPSNGNTIYF. In DNA, the CDR3 is TGTGCCAGCCCCTCGAATGGCAACACCATATATTTT.

The chain links TRBV11-2 to TRBJ1-6, with TRBD1 matching 7 bases. In germline, CDR1 is SGHAT, CDR2 FQNNGV. The CDR3 totals 16 residues. J was trimmed by 7 bases and V by 5 bases; bases with no gene match: 11. The CDR3 region is CASSTQDRAYNSPLHF. CDR3 DNA: TGTGCCAGCAGCACACAAGACAGGGCTTACAATTCACCCCTCCACTTT.